Each of the 4 T cell receptor beta chains below was sequenced from the same sample in a study of T cell changes during pregnancy in multiple sclerosis. This table comes from immunoSEQ multiplex PCR, and its TCRdb copy is limited to in-frame clones, with some not included. Counted here are under 40,000 clones, around nine tenths occurring once; the ten biggest clones make up less than 0.4%. The source was CD4+ T cells from peripheral blood mononuclear cells, collected in the second trimester of pregnancy. The receptors were sampled from a female donor with multiple sclerosis, enrolled in a pregnancy study.

This rearrangement joins TRBV7-8 to TRBJ2-4; D possibly corresponds to TRBD1 (5 bases). This CDR3 has 18 amino acids. Germline V gives CDR1 SGHVS, CDR2 FQNEAQ. The V end was cut by 1 base, the J end by 1 base, with 17 bases between. The DNA of the CDR3 is TGTGCCAGCAGCTTAGGCAGGGTTGGAGTGGGGGCCAAAAACATTCAGTACTTC. It yields the protein CASSLGRVGVGAKNIQYF.

The rearrangement links TRBV7-8 to TRBJ2-7, with 13 bases that match TRBD2. Germline-derived CDR1 and CDR2 are SGHVS and FQNEAQ. The ends lost 5 bases at V and 7 bases at J; junction bases unmatched: 11. This CDR3 is 16 amino acids long. CDR3 in amino acids: CASSPRTSGRMDEQYF. In DNA, the CDR3 is TGTGCCAGCAGCCCACGGACTAGCGGGAGAATGGATGAGCAGTACTTC. Using reference TRBV7-8 and TRBJ2-7 for the parts outside the CDR3, the full variable domain is GAGVSQSPRYKVAKRGQDVALRCDPISGHVSLFWYQQALGQGPEFLTYFQNEAQLDKSGLPSDRFFAERPEGSVSTLKIQRTQQEDSAVYLCASSPRTSGRMDEQYFGPGTRLTVT.

This chain joins TRBV5-1 and TRBJ2-7; a weak D match, TRBD1 (5 bases). CDR1 SGHRS and CDR2 YFSETQ come from the germline V gene. Trimming shortened V by 2 bases and J by 3 bases, and 12 bases separated the two germline ends. This CDR3 contains 14 residues. CDR3 in amino acids: CASSFNGQGYEQYF. The CDR3 region has the DNA TGCGCCAGCAGCTTTAATGGGCAGGGCTACGAGCAGTACTTC. Full variable domain (missing parts from reference TRBV5-1 and TRBJ2-7): KAGVTQTPRYLIKTRGQQVTLSCSPISGHRSVSWYQQTPGQGLQFLFEYFSETQRNKGNFPGRFSGRQFSNSRSEMNVSTLELGDSALYLCASSFNGQGYEQYFGPGTRLTVT.

The chain combines TRBV5-1 with TRBJ2-6; weak D call: TRBD2 (5 bases). Germline V gene sequence: CDR1 SGHRS, CDR2 YFSETQ. The V gene lost 2 bases and the J gene lost 4 bases, with 13 bases spanning the gap. This CDR3 is built from 16 residues. CDR3 coding DNA: TGCGCCAGCAGCTTACCTACGGGATCCGGGGCCAACGTCCTGACTTTC. It is translated as CASSLPTGSGANVLTF.